This T cell receptor (beta chain) was sequenced in a study of identifying expanded T cells in peripheral blood. This CDR3 comprises 15 residues. V was clipped by 3 bases and J by 8 bases, with 18 bases between them. Germline V lookup: CDR1 SGHRS, CDR2 YFSETQ. The table came from immunoSEQ multiplex PCR; TCRdb's copy has only in-frame clones and leaves some out. The table includes about 110,000 clones, roughly 90% detected once. Material: blood. The rearrangement uses TRBV5-1 and TRBJ2-1; D is possibly TRBD1 or TRBD2 (6 bases each). The sequence came from a person aged 18-69 years in good health. CDR3 amino acids: CASSWGASQGDEQFF. The CDR3 region has the DNA TGCGCCAGCAGCTGGGGGGCTAGCCAAGGCGATGAGCAGTTCTTC.